This T cell receptor (beta chain) was documented in a study of metastatic and nonmetastatic thyroid tumors. Study context: The comparison covered peripheral blood and tumor or nodule tissue in malignant and benign thyroid patients. Study-wide results and caveats: It was reported that TCR beta diversity was significantly higher in malignant thyroid tumors than benign nodules, in blood and tumor.

There are 15 residues in the CDR3. The ends were cut back, 2 bases at V and 1 base at J, with 12 bases in the middle. In germline, CDR1 is SGHKS, CDR2 YYEKEE (reference sequence). The entire patient cohort was treatment-naive prior to thyroid surgery. This clone was detected many times. The antigen is unknown. Source study methods: The authors used CDR3 differences across clinicopathological groups to build a distant-metastasis classifier for papillary thyroid cancer. Via MiXCR, TCRdb re-called the PCR reads. The V and J calls here are based on TCRdb, not the publication. Of about 22,000 clones in the sample, around 19% were seen once.

This clonotype originated in a male donor with papillary thyroid cancer or a benign thyroid nodule (not recorded which). Some clones in this sample may be carry-over from other donors' samples. Sequenced sample: adjacent normal tissue. The chain carries TRBV5-5 and TRBJ2-5, with no clear D. In nucleotides, the CDR3 is TGTGCCAGCAGCTTCCCCACAGAAATCCAAGAGACCCAGTACTTC. It specifies CASSFPTEIQETQYF.